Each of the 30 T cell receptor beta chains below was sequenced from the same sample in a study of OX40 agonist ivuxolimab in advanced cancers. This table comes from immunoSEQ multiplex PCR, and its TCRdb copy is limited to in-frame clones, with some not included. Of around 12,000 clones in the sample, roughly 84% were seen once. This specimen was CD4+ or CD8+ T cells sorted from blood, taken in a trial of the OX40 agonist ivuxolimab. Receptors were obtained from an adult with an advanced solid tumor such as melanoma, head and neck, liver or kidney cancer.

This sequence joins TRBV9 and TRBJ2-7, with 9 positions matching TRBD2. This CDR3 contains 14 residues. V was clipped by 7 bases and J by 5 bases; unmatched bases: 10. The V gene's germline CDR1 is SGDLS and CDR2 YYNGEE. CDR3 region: CASGRSGSVHEQYF. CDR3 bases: TGTGCCAGCGGCCGTAGCGGGAGCGTCCACGAGCAGTACTTC.

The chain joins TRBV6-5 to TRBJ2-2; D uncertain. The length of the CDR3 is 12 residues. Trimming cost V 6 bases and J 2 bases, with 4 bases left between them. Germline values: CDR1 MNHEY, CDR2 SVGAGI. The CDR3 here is CASRLNTGELFF. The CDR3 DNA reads TGTGCCAGCAGACTTAACACCGGGGAGCTGTTTTTT.

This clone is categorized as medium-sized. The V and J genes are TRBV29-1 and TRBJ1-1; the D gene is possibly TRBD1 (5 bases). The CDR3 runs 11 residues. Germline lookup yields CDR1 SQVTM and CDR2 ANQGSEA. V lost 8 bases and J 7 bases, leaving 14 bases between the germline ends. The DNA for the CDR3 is TGCAGCACCAGGGCGATCGGTGAAGCTTTCTTT. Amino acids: CSTRAIGEAFF.

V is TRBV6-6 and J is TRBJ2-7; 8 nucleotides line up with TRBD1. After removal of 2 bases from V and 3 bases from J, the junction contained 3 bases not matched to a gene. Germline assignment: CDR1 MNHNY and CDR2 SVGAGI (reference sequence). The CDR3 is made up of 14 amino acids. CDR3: CASSYAGQGYEQYF. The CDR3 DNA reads TGTGCCAGCAGTTACGCAGGACAGGGCTACGAGCAGTACTTC.

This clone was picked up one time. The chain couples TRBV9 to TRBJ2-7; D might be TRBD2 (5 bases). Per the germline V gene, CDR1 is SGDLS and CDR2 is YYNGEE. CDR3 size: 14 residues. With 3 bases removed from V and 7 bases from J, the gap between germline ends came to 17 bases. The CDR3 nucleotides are TGTGCCAGCAGCGCCTCGGACTTGTCTGTGGAGCAGTACTTC. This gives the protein CASSASDLSVEQYF.

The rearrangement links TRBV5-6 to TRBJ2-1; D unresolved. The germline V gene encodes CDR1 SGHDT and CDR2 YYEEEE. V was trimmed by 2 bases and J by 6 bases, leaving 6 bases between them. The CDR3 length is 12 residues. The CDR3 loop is CASSFYPNEQFF. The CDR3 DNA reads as TGTGCCAGCAGCTTCTATCCCAATGAGCAGTTCTTC.

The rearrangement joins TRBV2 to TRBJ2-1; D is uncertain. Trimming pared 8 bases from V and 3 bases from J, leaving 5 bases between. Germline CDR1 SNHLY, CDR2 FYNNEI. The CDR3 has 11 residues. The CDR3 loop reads CASLDYNEQFF. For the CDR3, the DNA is TGTGCCAGCCTGGACTACAATGAGCAGTTCTTC.

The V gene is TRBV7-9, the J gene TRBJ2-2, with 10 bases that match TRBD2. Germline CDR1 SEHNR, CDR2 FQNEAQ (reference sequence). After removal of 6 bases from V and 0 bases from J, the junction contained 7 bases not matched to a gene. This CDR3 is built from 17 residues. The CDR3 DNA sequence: TGTGCCAGCAGGAGGGGGCTAGCGGGGGCGAACACCGGGGAGCTGTTTTTT. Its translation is CASRRGLAGANTGELFF.

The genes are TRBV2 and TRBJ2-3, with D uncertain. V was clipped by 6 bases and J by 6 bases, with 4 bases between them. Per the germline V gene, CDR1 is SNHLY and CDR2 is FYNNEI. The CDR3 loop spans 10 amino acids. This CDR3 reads CASSADTQYF. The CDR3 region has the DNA TGTGCCAGCAGCGCGGATACGCAGTATTTT.

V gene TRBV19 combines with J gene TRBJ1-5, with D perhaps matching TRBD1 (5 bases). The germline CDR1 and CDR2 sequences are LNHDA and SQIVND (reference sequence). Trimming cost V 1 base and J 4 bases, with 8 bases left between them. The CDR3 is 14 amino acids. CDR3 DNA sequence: TGTGCCAGTAGTATAGGAGGGGAGAATCAGCCCCAGCATTTT. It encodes CASSIGGENQPQHF.

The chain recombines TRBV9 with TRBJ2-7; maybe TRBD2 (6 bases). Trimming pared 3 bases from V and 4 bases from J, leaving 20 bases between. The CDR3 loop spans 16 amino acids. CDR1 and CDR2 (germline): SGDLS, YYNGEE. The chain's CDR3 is CASSGGSGTGGYEQYF. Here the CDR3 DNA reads TGTGCCAGCAGCGGCGGCTCTGGAACAGGAGGGTACGAGCAGTACTTC.

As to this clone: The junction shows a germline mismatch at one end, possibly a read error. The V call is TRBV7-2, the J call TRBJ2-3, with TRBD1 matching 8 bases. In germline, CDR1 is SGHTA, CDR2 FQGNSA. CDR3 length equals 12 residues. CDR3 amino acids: CASSFSGGVRNF. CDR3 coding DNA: TGTGCCAGCAGCTTTTCAGGGGGCGTTAGGAATTTT. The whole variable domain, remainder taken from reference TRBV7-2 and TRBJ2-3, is GAGVSQSPSNKVTEKGKDVELRCDPISGHTALYWYRQSLGQGLEFLIYFQGNSAPDKSGLPSDRFSAERTGGSVSTLTIQRTQQEDSAVYLCASSFSGGVRNFGPGTRLTVL.

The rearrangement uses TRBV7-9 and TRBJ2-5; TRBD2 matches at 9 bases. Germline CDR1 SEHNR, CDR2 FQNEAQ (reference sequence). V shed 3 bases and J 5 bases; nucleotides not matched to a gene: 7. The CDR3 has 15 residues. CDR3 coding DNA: TGTGCCAGCAGCTTTACTATAGCGGGAGTGGAGACCCAGTACTTC. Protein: CASSFTIAGVETQYF.

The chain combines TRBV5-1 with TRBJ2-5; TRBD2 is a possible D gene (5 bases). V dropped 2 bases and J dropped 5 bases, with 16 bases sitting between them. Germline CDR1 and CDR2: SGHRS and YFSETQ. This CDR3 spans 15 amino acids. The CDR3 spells CASSFFSGSVETQYF. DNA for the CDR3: TGCGCCAGCAGCTTTTTTAGTGGGAGTGTGGAGACCCAGTACTTC.

The DNA for the CDR3 is TGCGCCAGCAGCCTTGGACTAGCGGGACTCACCGGGGAGCTGTTTTTT. This gives the protein CASSLGLAGLTGELFF. The chain is built from TRBV4-1 and TRBJ2-2, with 12 bases fitting TRBD2. In germline, CDR1 is MGHRA, CDR2 YSYEKL. The CDR3 loop spans 16 amino acids. V dropped 4 bases and J dropped 4; count of bases not matched to a gene: 4.

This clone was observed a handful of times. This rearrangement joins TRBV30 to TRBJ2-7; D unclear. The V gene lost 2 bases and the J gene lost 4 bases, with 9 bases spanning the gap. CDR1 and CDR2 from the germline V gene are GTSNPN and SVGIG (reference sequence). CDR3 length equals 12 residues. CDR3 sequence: CAWSYFRYEQYF. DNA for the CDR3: TGTGCCTGGAGTTATTTCAGATACGAGCAGTACTTC.

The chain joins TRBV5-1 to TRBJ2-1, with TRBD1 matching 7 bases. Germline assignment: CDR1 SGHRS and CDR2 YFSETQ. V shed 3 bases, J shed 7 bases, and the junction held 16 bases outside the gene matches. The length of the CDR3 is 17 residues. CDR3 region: CASSSRPTGLMSNEQFF. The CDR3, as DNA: TGCGCCAGCAGCTCACGACCGACAGGGCTAATGAGTAATGAGCAGTTCTTC.

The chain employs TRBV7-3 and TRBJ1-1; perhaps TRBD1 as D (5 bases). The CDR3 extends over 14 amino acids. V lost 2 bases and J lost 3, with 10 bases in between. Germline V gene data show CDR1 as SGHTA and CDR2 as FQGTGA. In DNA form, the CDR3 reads TGTGCCAGCAGCTTAGGCGGGGGGGACACTGAAGCTTTCTTT. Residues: CASSLGGGDTEAFF.

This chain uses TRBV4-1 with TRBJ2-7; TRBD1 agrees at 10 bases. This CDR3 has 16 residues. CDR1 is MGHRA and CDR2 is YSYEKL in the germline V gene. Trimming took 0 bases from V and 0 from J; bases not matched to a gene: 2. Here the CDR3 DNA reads TGCGCCAGCAGCCAAGAATGGGACAGGGGCTCCTACGAGCAGTACTTC. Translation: CASSQEWDRGSYEQYF.

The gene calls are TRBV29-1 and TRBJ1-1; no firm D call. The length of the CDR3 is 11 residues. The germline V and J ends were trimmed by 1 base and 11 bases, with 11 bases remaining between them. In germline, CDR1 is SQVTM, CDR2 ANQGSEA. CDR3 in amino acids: CSVEGVQVAFF. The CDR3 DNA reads TGCAGCGTTGAAGGGGTGCAGGTCGCTTTCTTT.

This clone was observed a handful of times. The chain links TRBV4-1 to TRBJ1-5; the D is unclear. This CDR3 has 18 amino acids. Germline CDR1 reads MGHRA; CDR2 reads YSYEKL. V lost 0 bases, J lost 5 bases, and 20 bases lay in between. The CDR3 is CASSQELAEGGLDQPQHF. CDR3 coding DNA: TGCGCCAGCAGCCAAGAACTGGCGGAGGGTGGTTTGGATCAGCCCCAGCATTTT.

The CDR3 is CSVETSGYEQYF. The CDR3 DNA sequence: TGCAGCGTTGAAACTAGCGGGTACGAGCAGTACTTC. The rearrangement joins TRBV29-1 to TRBJ2-7, with TRBD2 matching over 9 bases. Germline loops: CDR1 SQVTM, CDR2 ANQGSEA. This CDR3 region has 12 residues. After removal of 2 bases from V and 4 bases from J, the junction contained 0 bases not matched to a gene.

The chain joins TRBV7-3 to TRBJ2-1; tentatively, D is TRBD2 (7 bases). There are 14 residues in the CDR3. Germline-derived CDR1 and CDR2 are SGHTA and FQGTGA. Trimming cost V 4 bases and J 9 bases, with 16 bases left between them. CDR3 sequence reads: CASSSQGGAAEQFF. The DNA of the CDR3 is TGTGCCAGCAGCTCCCAAGGGGGGGCTGCTGAGCAGTTCTTC.

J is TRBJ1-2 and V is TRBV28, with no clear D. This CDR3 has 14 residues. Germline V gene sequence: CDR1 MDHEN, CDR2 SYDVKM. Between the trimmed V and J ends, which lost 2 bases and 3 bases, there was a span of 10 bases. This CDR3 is CASSLKVADYGYTF. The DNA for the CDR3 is TGTGCCAGCAGTTTAAAGGTAGCGGACTATGGCTACACCTTC.

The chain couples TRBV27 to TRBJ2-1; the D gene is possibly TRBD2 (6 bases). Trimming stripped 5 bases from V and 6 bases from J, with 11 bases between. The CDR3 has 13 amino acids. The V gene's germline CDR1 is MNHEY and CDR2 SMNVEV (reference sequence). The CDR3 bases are TGTGCCAGCAGTCTCCGGGGGACCAATGAGCAGTTCTTC. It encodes CASSLRGTNEQFF.

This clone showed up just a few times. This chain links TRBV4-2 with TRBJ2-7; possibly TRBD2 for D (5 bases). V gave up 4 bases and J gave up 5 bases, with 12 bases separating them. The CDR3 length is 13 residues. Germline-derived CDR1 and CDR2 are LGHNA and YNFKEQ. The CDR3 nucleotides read TGTGCCAGCAGCCCGGAGGTCCTTAACGAGCAGTACTTC. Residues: CASSPEVLNEQYF.

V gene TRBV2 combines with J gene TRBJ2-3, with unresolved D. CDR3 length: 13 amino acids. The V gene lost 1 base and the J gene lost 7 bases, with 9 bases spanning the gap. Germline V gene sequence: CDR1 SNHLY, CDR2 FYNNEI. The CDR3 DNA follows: TGTGCCAGCAGTGAAGGTTGGGGATATACGCAGTATTTT. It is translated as CASSEGWGYTQYF.

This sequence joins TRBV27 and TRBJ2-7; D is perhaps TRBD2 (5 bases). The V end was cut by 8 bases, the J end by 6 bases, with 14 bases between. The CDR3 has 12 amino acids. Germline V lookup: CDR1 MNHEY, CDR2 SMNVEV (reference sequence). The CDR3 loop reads CASRFSEGEQYF. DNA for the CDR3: TGTGCCAGCCGATTCTCAGAGGGCGAGCAGTACTTC.

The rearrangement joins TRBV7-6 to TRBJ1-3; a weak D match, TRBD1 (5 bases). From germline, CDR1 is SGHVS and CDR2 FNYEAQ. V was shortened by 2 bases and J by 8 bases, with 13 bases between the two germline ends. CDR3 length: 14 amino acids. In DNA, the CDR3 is TGTGCCAGCAGCTTACGTACGGGAGGGGACACCATATATTTT. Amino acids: CASSLRTGGDTIYF.

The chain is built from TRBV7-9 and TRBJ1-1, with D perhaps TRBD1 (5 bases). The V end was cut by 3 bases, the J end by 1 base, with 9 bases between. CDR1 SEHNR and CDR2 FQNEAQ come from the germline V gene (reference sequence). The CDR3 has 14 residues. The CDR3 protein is CASSFLDRNTEAFF. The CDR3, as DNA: TGTGCCAGCAGCTTCCTAGACAGGAACACTGAAGCTTTCTTT. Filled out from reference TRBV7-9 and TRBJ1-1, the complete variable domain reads DTGVSQNPRHKITKRGQNVTFRCDPISEHNRLYWYRQTLGQGPEFLTYFQNEAQLEKSRLLSDRFSAERPKGSFSTLEIQRTEQGDSAMYLCASSFLDRNTEAFFGQGTRLTVV.